This T cell receptor beta chain was observed in a study of Graves' ophthalmopathy and Graves' hyperthyroidism. V was trimmed by 6 bases and J by 0 bases, leaving 9 bases between them. Germline CDR1 reads MNHEY; CDR2 reads SVGEGT. This CDR3 spans 14 amino acids. As the starting material, roughly 10 ml of fresh peripheral blood yielded the PBMCs. Researchers took RNA transcripts and amplified TCR beta CDR3 regions from them. First-round RT-PCR relied on HTBI primers, and a second-round multiplex PCR came next. TCRdb ran MiXCR on the multiplex PCR reads and lists one entry per CDR3 protein. Here the sample spans roughly 400,000 distinct CDR3 sequences, about 18% being singletons. The table lists this clonotype with many counts.

The clonotype comes from an adult woman with stable Graves' hyperthyroidism. The chain employs TRBV6-2 or TRBV6-3 and TRBJ1-5, with D uncertain. Sequencing was done on a sample of peripheral blood. The CDR3 loop reads CASRSHDSNQPQHF. The CDR3, as DNA: TGTGCCAGCAGATCACATGATAGCAATCAGCCCCAGCATTTT.